One T cell receptor (beta chain) is described in this entry. These data are taken from a study of blood T cell repertoires in COVID-19. Self-reported history from a screening survey and questionnaire set each donor's cohort. CDR3 size: 13 residues. Trimming left V 3 bases short and J 8 bases short, with 13 bases between. Germline CDR1 reads MNHEY; CDR2 reads SMNVEV (reference sequence). In the authors' workflow: Amplification with reference gene primers provided the estimates of nucleated cell counts. Measured with immunoSEQ multiplex PCR; TCRdb has only the in-frame clones, and not every one. V, J and clone size derive from that table, while D and trimming were established from the DNA sequence. The sample includes 200,000 to 300,000 clones, around 86% of them seen just once.

Sequenced: PBMCs or T cells enriched from blood (not recorded which). The origin of this receptor is a woman between 18 and 29 years old who had recovered from COVID-19. The chain links TRBV27 to TRBJ1-2; D is undetermined. The CDR3 bases are TGTGCCAGCAGTTTTGGGAGGTCCTTCGGCTACACCTTC. Residues: CASSFGRSFGYTF.